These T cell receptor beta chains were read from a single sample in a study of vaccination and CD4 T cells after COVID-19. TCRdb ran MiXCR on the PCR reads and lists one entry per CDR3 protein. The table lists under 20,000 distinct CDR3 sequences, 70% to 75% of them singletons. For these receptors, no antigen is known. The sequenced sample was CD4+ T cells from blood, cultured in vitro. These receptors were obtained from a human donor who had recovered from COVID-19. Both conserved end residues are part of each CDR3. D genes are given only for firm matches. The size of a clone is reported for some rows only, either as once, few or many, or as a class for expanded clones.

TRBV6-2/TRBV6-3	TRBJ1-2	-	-	TGTGCCAGCACCCCCCCGGGACCCAAGGGGGGCTACACCTTC	CASTPPGPKGGYTF
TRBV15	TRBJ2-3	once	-	TGTGCCACCAGCAGGGGTGACACAGATACGCAGTATTTT	CATSRGDTDTQYF
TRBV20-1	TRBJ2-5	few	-	TGCAGTGCTAGGAATCAGGGGGGAATCCAAGAGACCCAGTACTTC	CSARNQGGIQETQYF
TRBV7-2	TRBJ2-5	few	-	TGTGCCAGCAGCTTAGGAGGGCCGGGGACCCAGTACTTC	CASSLGGPGTQYF
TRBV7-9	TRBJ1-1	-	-	TGTGCCAGCAGCTCCGGACAGAACACTGAAGCTTTCTTT	CASSSGQNTEAFF
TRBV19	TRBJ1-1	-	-	TGTGCCAGTAGTATAGGAGGGGTACGGACTGAAGCTTTCTTT	CASSIGGVRTEAFF
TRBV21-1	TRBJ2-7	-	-	TGTGCCAGCAGCCCTCCCGGGTGGTTTTTATACGAGCAGTACTTC	CASSPPGWFLYEQYF
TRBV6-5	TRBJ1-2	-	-	TGTGCCAGCAGTTACTCGGACGCTAACTATGGCTACACCTTC	CASSYSDANYGYTF
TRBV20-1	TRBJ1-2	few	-	TGCAGTGCTAGAGATATTCGGGCTGGCTACACCTTC	CSARDIRAGYTF
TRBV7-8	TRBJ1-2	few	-	TGTGCCAGCAGCAGGGGATCTGTTGGCTACACCTTC	CASSRGSVGYTF
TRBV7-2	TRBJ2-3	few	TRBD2	TGTGCCAGCAGCTTACTCCCCTTACTAGCGGGAGGCTCGAGTACGCAGTATTTT	CASSLLPLLAGGSSTQYF
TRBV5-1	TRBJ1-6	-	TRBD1	TGCGCCAGCAGCTTGGGACAGGGAGTTTCACCCCTCCACTTT	CASSLGQGVSPLHF
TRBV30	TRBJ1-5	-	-	TGTGCCTGGAGTGCTCTGTTGGGGTCTCAGCCCCAGCATTTT	CAWSALLGSQPQHF
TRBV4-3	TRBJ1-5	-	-	TGCGCCAGCAGCCGGAACAGGGCTAACAATCAGCCCCAGCATTTT	CASSRNRANNQPQHF
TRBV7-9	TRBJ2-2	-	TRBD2	TGTGCCAGCAGCCGTCCGGGGGGATCCGTGAACACCGGGGAGCTGTTTTTT	CASSRPGGSVNTGELFF
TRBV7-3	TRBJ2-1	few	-	TGTGCCAGCAGCGTTGGACTAAGCGGATACAATGAGCAGTTCTTC	CASSVGLSGYNEQFF
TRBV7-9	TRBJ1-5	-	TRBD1	TGTGCCAGAAGGTATGGGACAGGGGATCAGCCCCAGCATTTT	CARRYGTGDQPQHF
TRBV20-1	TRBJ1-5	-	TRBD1	TGCAGTGCCAGACGACAGGGGCAGGGTCAGCCCCAGCATTTT	CSARRQGQGQPQHF
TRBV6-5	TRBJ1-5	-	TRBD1	TGTGCCAGCAGTTCCAGGACAGGGGGCATTGGCAATCAGCCCCAGCATTTT	CASSSRTGGIGNQPQHF
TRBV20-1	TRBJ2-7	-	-	TGCAGTGCTAGAGCTGGGGGGGCGTTTAGTGAGCAGTACTTC	CSARAGGAFSEQYF
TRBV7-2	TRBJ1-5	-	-	TGTGCCAGCAGCTCCCAGGGGAGTTATCAGCCCCAGCATTTT	CASSSQGSYQPQHF
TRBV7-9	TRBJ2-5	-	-	TGTGCCAGCAGCGCCGCACGTACCCAGTACTTC	CASSAARTQYF
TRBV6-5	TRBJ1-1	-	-	TGTGCCAGCAGTTACATAGGGCGGACCACTGAAGCTTTCTTT	CASSYIGRTTEAFF
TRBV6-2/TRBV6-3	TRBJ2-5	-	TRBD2	TGTGCCAGCAGTTACTCCCGACTAGCGGGAACCTGGGAGACCCAGTACTTC	CASSYSRLAGTWETQYF
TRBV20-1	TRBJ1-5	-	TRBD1	TGCAGTGCTACCGGGACAGCATTCAATCAGCCCCAGCATTTT	CSATGTAFNQPQHF
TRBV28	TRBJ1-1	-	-	TGTGCCAGCTCGGAGAACGGGACCGGGCGTAGAGGGGTAGCTTTCTTT	CASSENGTGRRGVAFF
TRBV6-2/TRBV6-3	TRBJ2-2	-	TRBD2	TGTGCCAGCAAGGGACTAGCGGTCACCGGGGAGCTGTTTTTT	CASKGLAVTGELFF
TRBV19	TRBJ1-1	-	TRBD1	TGTGCCAGTAGTCCAATAGGACAGGGATCCCTCATGAACACTGAAGCTTTCTTT	CASSPIGQGSLMNTEAFF
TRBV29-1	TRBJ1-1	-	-	TGCAGCGTCAGAGTCCAGGCCTCGACTGAAGCTTTCTTT	CSVRVQASTEAFF
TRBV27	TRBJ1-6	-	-	TGTGCCAGCAGTTTCCGCATGGAGCCAGGAGGTTCACCCCTCCACTTT	CASSFRMEPGGSPLHF
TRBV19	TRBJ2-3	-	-	TGTGCCAGTACCCGTTCGGCTGCGGCCAGCACAGATACGCAGTATTTT	CASTRSAAASTDTQYF
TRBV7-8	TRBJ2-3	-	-	TGTGCCAGCAGCTGGTCAGAGCGAGATACGCAGTATTTT	CASSWSERDTQYF
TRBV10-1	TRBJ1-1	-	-	TGCGCCAGCAGAGAAGGCCTCGGGGGCTCTGAAGCTTTCTTT	CASREGLGGSEAFF
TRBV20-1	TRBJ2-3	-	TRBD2	TGCAGTGCGCCCTTACCAGCGGGAGGGGGTACGCAGTATTTT	CSAPLPAGGGTQYF
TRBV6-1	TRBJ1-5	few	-	TGTGCCAGCAGTGAAGTTCAGCCCCAGCATTTT	CASSEVQPQHF
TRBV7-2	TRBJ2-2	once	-	TGTGCCAGCAGCTTAGCATCAGGTGGTTGGGGGGCCGCGGGGGAGCTGTTTTTT	CASSLASGGWGAAGELFF
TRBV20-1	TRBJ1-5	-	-	TGCAGTGCCTCCCGGGGCAGGGCTGGGGGAAATCAGCCCCAGCATTTT	CSASRGRAGGNQPQHF
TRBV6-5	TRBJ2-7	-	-	TGTGCCAGCAGTTCCCCAGCTCCAAGCTCCTACGAGCAGTACTTC	CASSSPAPSSYEQYF
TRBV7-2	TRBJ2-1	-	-	TGTGCCAGCAGCCTAACAGGGAGCTCCTACAATGAGCAGTTCTTC	CASSLTGSSYNEQFF
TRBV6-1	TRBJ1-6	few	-	TGTGCCAGCAGGGGAACGGGGGGGGGCTCCTATAATTCACCCCTCCACTTT	CASRGTGGGSYNSPLHF
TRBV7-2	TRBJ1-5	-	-	TGTGCCAGCAGCTTAGTTAGTCAGGGTGGCAATCAGCCCCAGCATTTT	CASSLVSQGGNQPQHF
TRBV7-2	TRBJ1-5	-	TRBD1	TGTGCCAGCAGCCTTTGGGACAGGGGGCTTAGCAATCAGCCCCAGCATTTT	CASSLWDRGLSNQPQHF
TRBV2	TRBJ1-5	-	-	TGTGCCAGCTCTGGACAGAATAGCAATCAGCCCCAGCATTTT	CASSGQNSNQPQHF
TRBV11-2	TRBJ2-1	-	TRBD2	TGTGCCAGCAGCTCACTAGCGGGAGGTTACAATGAGCAGTTCTTC	CASSSLAGGYNEQFF
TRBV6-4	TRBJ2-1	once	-	TGTGCCAGCTGCCGCCGGGGGATCTCCTACAATGAGCAGTTCTTC	CASCRRGISYNEQFF
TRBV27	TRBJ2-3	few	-	TGTGCCAGCATGGCCCGAGGACAGCCCACAGATACGCAGTATTTT	CASMARGQPTDTQYF
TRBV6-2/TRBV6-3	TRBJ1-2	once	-	TGTGCCAGCAGGGGACTTGGATCTAACTATGGCTACACCTTC	CASRGLGSNYGYTF
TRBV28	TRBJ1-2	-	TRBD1	TGTGCCAGCAGTTTACAGGGGGCGGTAGGCTATAACTATGGCTACACCTTC	CASSLQGAVGYNYGYTF
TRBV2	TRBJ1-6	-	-	TGTGCCAGCAGTGTGGCACCCAGCTCCTATAATTCACCCCTCCACTTT	CASSVAPSSYNSPLHF
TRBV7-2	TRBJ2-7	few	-	TGTGCCAGCAGCGAATATTTAAGGATCGACGAGCAGTACTTC	CASSEYLRIDEQYF
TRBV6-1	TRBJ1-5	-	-	TGTGCCAGCCATGTGTATAGCAATCAGCCCCAGCATTTT	CASHVYSNQPQHF